The 24 T cell receptor beta chains below come from one sample, sequenced in a study of shared clonotypes between healthy human individuals. The assay was immunoSEQ multiplex PCR, and TCRdb's table has in-frame clones only and misses some. The sample lists roughly 2,500,000 clones, roughly 93% occurring once. Sequencing was done on a sample of naive CD4+ T cells from PBMCs. Subset given: CD45RA+ positively selected. These receptors originate from a man aged 18 to 35 in good health. Some clones in this sample may be carry-over from other donors' samples.

In the case of this clone: A junction boundary mismatches the germline segment, possibly from a read error. The sample holds other DNA sequences that translate to the same CDR3. The chain links TRBV7-9 to TRBJ1-1, with D unresolved. Germline CDR1 SEHNR, CDR2 FQNEAQ (reference sequence). CDR3 length: 18 amino acids. The DNA for the CDR3 is TGTGCCAGCAGCTCAACGCAAGCGCGAATCCGAATGAATACTGAAGCTTTCTTT. This translates into CASSSTQARIRMNTEAFF.

The table lists this clone with a few counts. The chain carries TRBV6-1 and TRBJ2-1; TRBD2 agrees at 8 bases. The germline gives CDR1 MNHNS, CDR2 SASEGT. CDR3 length equals 16 residues. The ends lost 2 bases at V and 2 bases at J; junction bases unmatched: 5. CDR3 residues: CASSELGGRTYNEQFF. The CDR3 DNA is TGTGCCAGCAGTGAATTGGGCGGGAGGACCTACAATGAGCAGTTCTTC.

This chain links TRBV7-9 with TRBJ1-1; D perhaps matches TRBD1 (6 bases). Germline CDR1 and CDR2: SEHNR and FQNEAQ (reference sequence). This CDR3 is 14 amino acids long. The germline V and J ends were trimmed by 5 bases and 6 bases, with 16 bases remaining between them. CDR3 DNA sequence: TGTGCCAGCAGCCCCAGGGGAGGTTTCGCTGAAGCTTTCTTT. This encodes CASSPRGGFAEAFF.

This sequence joins TRBV28 and TRBJ2-5, with D possibly TRBD1 on 6 matching bases. Germline V CDR1 and CDR2: MDHEN, SYDVKM. This CDR3 has 13 amino acids. The V end lost 7 bases, the J end lost 11 bases, and 20 bases lay between the germline ends. CDR3 sequence (DNA): TGTGCCAGCAACACAGGGAGCGGCTACAAGCAGTACTTC. It specifies CASNTGSGYKQYF.

The chain is built from TRBV21-1 and TRBJ2-7. TRBV21-1 represents a pseudogene. The CDR3 length is 12 residues. For the CDR3, the DNA is TGTGCCATCCCCTCGGCATCCTACGAGCAGTACTTC. As protein: CAIPSASYEQYF.

Points on this clone: Other DNA variants within this sample encode the same CDR3. The rearrangement joins TRBV28 to TRBJ2-3; 10 bases fit TRBD2. There are 16 residues in the CDR3. Germline V gene data show CDR1 as MDHEN and CDR2 as SYDVKM. Trimming cost V 5 bases and J 0 bases; bases outside gene matches: 5. Written as DNA, the CDR3 is TGTGCCAGCAGTCCCGGACTAGCGGTTAGCACAGATACGCAGTATTTT. Translation: CASSPGLAVSTDTQYF.

The CDR3 region has the DNA TGTGCCAGCAGCTTATCAGGGACATTAGGTACGCAGTATTTT. Translation gives CASSLSGTLGTQYF. The chain couples TRBV7-3 to TRBJ2-3; maybe TRBD1 (6 bases). CDR1 SGHTA and CDR2 FQGTGA come from the germline V gene. Trimming removed 2 bases at V and 8 bases at J, with 14 bases between. The CDR3 runs 14 residues.

The genes are TRBV29-1 and TRBJ2-7, with 10 bases lining up with TRBD1. V lost 7 bases and J lost 0; bases outside the gene matches: 3. This CDR3 has 13 residues. The germline gives CDR1 SQVTM, CDR2 ANQGSEA. The CDR3 region has the DNA TGCAGCGGAGGGACAGGGGCCTCCTACGAGCAGTACTTC. It is translated as CSGGTGASYEQYF.

This sequence joins TRBV5-6 and TRBJ2-7; perhaps TRBD1 as D (5 bases). Trimming stripped 0 bases from V and 2 bases from J, with 15 bases between. Germline CDR1 is SGHDT and CDR2 is YYEEEE. This CDR3 has 16 amino acids. CDR3 DNA: TGTGCCAGCAGCTTGGTTGTGACAGCATCCCCCTACGAGCAGTACTTC. Translation: CASSLVVTASPYEQYF. Filled out from reference TRBV5-6 and TRBJ2-7, the complete variable domain reads DAGVTQSPTHLIKTRGQQVTLRCSPKSGHDTVSWYQQALGQGPQFIFQYYEEEERQRGNFPDRFSGHQFPNYSSELNVNALLLGDSALYLCASSLVVTASPYEQYFGPGTRLTVT.

CDR3 coding DNA: TGTGCCTGGAGTGTCGTCCGCGAGCAGTACTTC. Residues: CAWSVVREQYF. The gene calls are TRBV30 and TRBJ2-7; D unclear. CDR3 length: 11 residues. Germline loops: CDR1 GTSNPN, CDR2 SVGIG (reference sequence). V lost 0 bases to trimming and J lost 6 bases, with 6 bases between them.

V usage is TRBV7-2 and J usage is TRBJ1-5; 7 positions match TRBD1. V trimming: 5 bases; J trimming: 0 bases; junction bases outside the gene matches: 4. CDR3 length equals 15 residues. From germline, CDR1 is SGHTA and CDR2 FQGNSA. The CDR3 reads CASSRTGDSNQPQHF. In DNA, the CDR3 is TGTGCCAGCAGCCGCACAGGGGATAGCAATCAGCCCCAGCATTTT.

To note about this clone: This sample also contains other DNA sequences that code for the same CDR3. This chain links TRBV30 with TRBJ2-1, with D maybe TRBD1 (5 bases). Germline values: CDR1 GTSNPN, CDR2 SVGIG (reference sequence). The CDR3 consists of 12 residues. V shed 3 bases and J shed 5 bases, with 8 bases lying between them. CDR3 in amino acids: CAWSPRDNEQFF. The CDR3 region has the DNA TGTGCCTGGAGCCCCAGGGACAATGAGCAGTTCTTC.

Turning to this clone: Different DNA sequences within this sample yield the same CDR3. The chain combines TRBV9 with TRBJ1-2; D may be TRBD1 (5 bases). The CDR3 loop spans 13 amino acids. CDR1 and CDR2 (germline): SGDLS, YYNGEE. The germline V and J ends were trimmed by 5 bases and 4 bases, with 12 bases remaining between them. CDR3 DNA sequence: TGTGCCAGCAGTGGGGGAACAGGCTATGGCTACACCTTC. Amino acids: CASSGGTGYGYTF. The full variable domain, its missing parts supplied by reference TRBV9 and TRBJ1-2, is DSGVTQTPKHLITATGQRVTLRCSPRSGDLSVYWYQQSLDQGLQFLIQYYNGEERAKGNILERFSAQQFPDLHSELNLSSLELGDSALYFCASSGGTGYGYTFGSGTRLTVV.

J is TRBJ2-3 and V is TRBV9, with 9 bases that match TRBD2. The CDR3 consists of 13 residues. J gave up 3 bases and V 4 bases, and 0 bases lay outside the gene matches. CDR1 is SGDLS and CDR2 is YYNGEE in the germline V gene. This CDR3 reads CASSLAGTDTQYF. DNA of the CDR3: TGTGCCAGCAGCCTAGCGGGGACAGATACGCAGTATTTT.

This clone was observed once. The chain uses TRBV5-1 and TRBJ2-3; D remains ambiguous. Trimming removed 9 bases from V and 0 bases from J, with 17 bases in between. Germline loops: CDR1 SGHRS, CDR2 YFSETQ. The CDR3 is 15 amino acids. The DNA for the CDR3 is TGCGCCACCTCGAACTCCGAACGTAGCACAGATACGCAGTATTTT. The encoded protein is CATSNSERSTDTQYF.

The V call is TRBV30, the J call TRBJ2-7; perhaps TRBD1 as D (5 bases). V lost 4 bases, J lost 3 bases, and 7 bases lay in between. Looked up from germline, CDR1 is GTSNPN and CDR2 is SVGIG (reference sequence). The CDR3 consists of 11 residues. This CDR3 is CAWTDNYEQYF. Here the CDR3 DNA reads TGTGCCTGGACGGACAACTACGAGCAGTACTTC.

Worth noting for this clone: Other DNA sequences of this sample code for an identical CDR3. The chain couples TRBV5-1 to TRBJ2-1; D not certain. The V end was cut by 3 bases, the J end by 0 bases, with 10 bases between. There are 15 residues in the CDR3. From germline, CDR1 is SGHRS and CDR2 YFSETQ. The CDR3 sequence: CASSSTASSYNEQFF. CDR3 sequence (DNA): TGCGCCAGCAGCTCGACTGCCAGCTCCTACAATGAGCAGTTCTTC.

This rearrangement joins TRBV27 to TRBJ1-1, with 8 bases identical to TRBD1. The length of the CDR3 is 15 residues. Trimming removed 5 bases from V and 6 bases from J; junction bases left unmatched: 11. Germline V gene sequence: CDR1 MNHEY, CDR2 SMNVEV (reference sequence). The DNA for the CDR3 is TGTGCCAGCAGTCAGGGGGACAGGCCGGCTCCTGAAGCTTTCTTT. Encoded protein: CASSQGDRPAPEAFF.

The rearrangement uses TRBV6-1 and TRBJ2-7, with 7 bases lining up with TRBD1. In germline, CDR1 is MNHNS, CDR2 SASEGT. V was pared by 4 bases and J by 2 bases, with 11 bases of the junction left unmatched. The CDR3 totals 16 residues. The DNA for the CDR3 is TGTGCCAGCAGTGGGTTTATCGGCAGGGGGACCTACGAGCAGTACTTC. It is translated as CASSGFIGRGTYEQYF.

This clone was detected only a few times. The chain joins TRBV2 to TRBJ1-1; D uncertain. Trimming took off 7 bases at V and 0 bases at J, with 9 bases between the two ends. The CDR3 runs 13 residues. The germline V gene encodes CDR1 SNHLY and CDR2 FYNNEI. In DNA, the CDR3 is TGTGCCAGCAAGCCCGGGGTGAACACTGAAGCTTTCTTT. Its translation: CASKPGVNTEAFF.

V and J are TRBV6-4 and TRBJ1-1; no firm D call. Germline CDR1 MRHNA, CDR2 SNTAGT. CDR3 length equals 19 residues. V lost 0 bases, J lost 8 bases, and 28 bases lay in between. Here the CDR3 DNA reads TGTGCCAGCAGTGACTCCTTTTCGTCATTCCCGGGTGACATCCCCGAAGCTTTCTTT. As protein: CASSDSFSSFPGDIPEAFF.

The rearrangement links TRBV27 to TRBJ2-5, with 11 nucleotides matching TRBD2. The CDR3 sequence is 17 residues long. With 1 base clipped from V and 0 bases from J, the junction kept 4 bases outside the gene matches. Germline lookup yields CDR1 MNHEY and CDR2 SMNVEV (reference sequence). The CDR3 DNA is TGTGCCAGCAGTTTATTATGGACTAGCGGGTACCAAGAGACCCAGTACTTC. The encoded protein is CASSLLWTSGYQETQYF.

This chain joins TRBV21-1 and TRBJ1-3. TRBV21-1 is termed a pseudogene. This CDR3 has 16 residues. CDR3 coding DNA: TGTGCCAGCAGCAAAGTTAGGAGGGTAGGGGGAAACACCATATATTTT. Translating it yields CASSKVRRVGGNTIYF.

The rearrangement links TRBV19 to TRBJ1-5; the match to TRBD1 covers 8 bases. CDR3 length: 15 amino acids. The trim removed 3 bases at V and 3 bases at J, leaving 4 bases unmatched. Germline-derived CDR1 and CDR2 are LNHDA and SQIVND (reference sequence). CDR3 bases: TGTGCCAGTAGTATCCCGACAGGGGACAATCAGCCCCAGCATTTT. This gives the protein CASSIPTGDNQPQHF.